This TCR beta chain was sequenced in a study of control samples from healthy donors and cancer patients (dated by TCRdb to 2019 to 2021). About this clone: No antigen is known for it. It has no much larger one-base neighbor in the sample; base qualities were not kept.

Library construction relied on the immunoSEQ multiplex PCR assay. In its TCRdb copy, this immuneACCESS table keeps in-frame sequences only and misses some clones. Where compared with another copy, unresolved V genes explain less than half of these, and the others have no known cause. For this sample there are 100,000 to 150,000 clones; about 94% appear just once. The ten largest clones take up about 3.5% of the sample. The sequencing input was blood. The TCR sequence derives from a man aged 25-45 years in good health.

This receptor has the CDR3 CATSTGGYEQYF. At the DNA level, the sequence is TGTGCCACCAGTACAGGGGGGTACGAGCAGTACTTC. This chain joins TRBV24-1 to TRBJ2-7; 8 bases in between match TRBD1. Trimmed from V: 6 bases; trimmed from J: 4 bases; junction bases lacking a gene match: 1. Via the germline V gene, CDR1 is KGHDR and CDR2 SFDVKD. Its CDR3 holds 12 amino acids, cysteine through phenylalanine. Solely the CDR3 DNA is kept, with 36 bases framed from the first base.